This T cell receptor (beta chain) was identified during a study of blood T cell repertoires in COVID-19. Overall study context: The cDNA or gDNA used as material had been derived from T cells, B-cell-depleted T cells, or PBMCs.

The CDR3 covers 16 residues. Losses at the gene ends were 10 bases for V and 4 bases for J; bases not matched to a gene: 16. Germline V gives CDR1 MDHEN, CDR2 SYDVKM. As handled by the study authors: Reference gene primers were amplified, and this amplification served to estimate nucleated cell counts. Assay used: immunoSEQ multiplex PCR; TCRdb lists only in-frame clones, some missing. V, J and clone size derive from that table, while D and trimming were established from the DNA sequence. The data hold about 90,000 clones, with approximately 80% observed a single time. V usage is TRBV28 and J usage is TRBJ1-2; 9 bases are a match to TRBD1. The sequenced sample consisted of peripheral blood. This clonotype originated in a human donor in a cohort sampled during active COVID-19. CDR3 bases: TGTGCCACCCCCTCAGGGCCGGGACAGGGTGTCTATGGCTACACCTTC. Protein: CATPSGPGQGVYGYTF.